Following are 26 T cell receptor beta chains from one sample sequenced in a study of cytomegalovirus exposure and HLA in healthy donors. Both 60 Vbeta primers and 13 Jbeta primers went into the PCR. Libraries were prepared by immunoSEQ multiplex PCR; TCRdb keeps only in-frame clonotypes and omits some of them. The data show about 160,000 clones, almost 80% seen once. Sequences were obtained from PBMCs. The receptor source for this set is a man aged 18 to 29 in good health and CMV-seropositive.

This sequence joins TRBV6-5 and TRBJ1-1; D unresolved. The CDR3 extends over 15 amino acids. With 1 base removed from V and 1 base from J, the gap between germline ends came to 10 bases. Per the germline V gene, CDR1 is MNHEY and CDR2 is SVGAGI. CDR3 sequence (DNA): TGTGCCAGCAGTTACTGGCCGGGTGCGAACACTGAAGCTTTCTTT. Translation: CASSYWPGANTEAFF.

The chain combines TRBV6-5 with TRBJ2-7, with D possibly matching TRBD2 (7 bases). Between the trimmed V and J ends, which lost 6 bases and 4 bases, there was a span of 19 bases. The germline V gene has CDR1 MNHEY and CDR2 SVGAGI. There are 15 residues in the CDR3. CDR3 protein: CASSRGAGRLYEQYF. The CDR3 nucleotides are TGTGCCAGCAGCCGGGGGGCAGGGCGTCTGTACGAGCAGTACTTC.

V is TRBV5-1 and J is TRBJ2-3; the match to TRBD1 covers 11 bases. Germline CDR1 reads SGHRS; CDR2 reads YFSETQ. Trimming at V came to 0 bases and at J to 7 bases, leaving 4 bases not matched to a gene. The CDR3 extends over 15 amino acids. The CDR3 spells CASSLEGQGVYTQYF. CDR3 coding DNA: TGCGCCAGCAGCTTGGAGGGACAGGGGGTATATACGCAGTATTTT.

This clone was observed once. The chain carries TRBV7-9 and TRBJ2-2, with TRBD1 matching over 8 bases. Germline lookup yields CDR1 SEHNR and CDR2 FQNEAQ (reference sequence). With 5 bases clipped from V and 6 bases from J, the junction kept 5 bases outside the gene matches. CDR3 length: 14 residues. The CDR3 is CASSPWTGPGELFF. The CDR3 DNA reads TGTGCCAGCAGCCCCTGGACAGGGCCCGGGGAGCTGTTTTTT.

V and J are TRBV25-1 and TRBJ2-5; a weak D match, TRBD1 (5 bases). Germline lookup yields CDR1 MGHDK and CDR2 SYGVNS. The CDR3 length is 12 residues. Trimming stripped 4 bases from V and 4 bases from J, with 7 bases between. Written as DNA, the CDR3 is TGTGCCAGCAGTGGGCAGGGAGAGACCCAGTACTTC. It codes for CASSGQGETQYF.

The chain is built from TRBV27 and TRBJ2-7, with 13 bases lining up with TRBD2. Germline CDR1 is MNHEY and CDR2 is SMNVEV (reference sequence). The V gene end was trimmed by 0 bases and the J gene end by 2 bases; junction bases not matched to a gene: 1. CDR3 length: 16 amino acids. This CDR3 is CASSLSGTSGAYEQYF. The CDR3 nucleotides read TGTGCCAGCAGTTTATCGGGGACTAGCGGGGCCTACGAGCAGTACTTC.

The V and J genes are TRBV21-1 and TRBJ2-2; TRBD2 is taken as the D call from the table, unchecked against the DNA. TRBV21-1 is an annotated pseudogene. The CDR3 is 13 residues long. The CDR3 DNA reads TGTGCCATCCGGGGAGGGTTGACCGGGGAGCTGTTTTTT. Its translation is CAIRGGLTGELFF.

This chain uses TRBV5-4 with TRBJ2-3; 7 bases match TRBD1. The J segment lost 7 bases and the V segment lost 3 bases, leaving 8 bases of the junction unmatched. The CDR3 loop spans 14 amino acids. The germline V gene has CDR1 SGHNT and CDR2 YYREEE (reference sequence). CDR3 bases: TGTGCCAGCAGCTCACCACAGGGGAAATATACGCAGTATTTT. Its protein is CASSSPQGKYTQYF. Supplemented by reference TRBV5-4 and TRBJ2-3, the full variable domain reads ETGVTQSPTHLIKTRGQQVTLRCSSQSGHNTVSWYQQALGQGPQFIFQYYREEENGRGNFPPRFSGLQFPNYSSELNVNALELDDSALYLCASSSPQGKYTQYFGPGTRLTVL.

This clone was recorded only once. The gene calls are TRBV7-6 and TRBJ2-1; TRBD2 aligns across 7 bases. The CDR3 totals 15 residues. V gave up 4 bases and J gave up 6 bases; unmatched junction bases: 9. From germline, CDR1 is SGHVS and CDR2 FNYEAQ. CDR3 in amino acids: CASSSSGISFNEQFF. The CDR3 DNA is TGTGCCAGCAGCTCGAGCGGGATAAGTTTCAATGAGCAGTTCTTC.

The chain employs TRBV19 and TRBJ1-3, with D uncertain. CDR3 size: 12 residues. The germline V gene encodes CDR1 LNHDA and CDR2 SQIVND (reference sequence). Trimming took off 8 bases at V and 0 bases at J, with 5 bases between the two ends. The CDR3 protein is CASRDSGNTIYF. The CDR3, as DNA: TGTGCCAGTCGAGACTCTGGAAACACCATATATTTT.

The rearrangement uses TRBV4-2 and TRBJ2-7; 11 bases line up with TRBD2. With 2 bases clipped from V and 5 bases from J, the junction kept 8 bases outside the gene matches. CDR3 length equals 16 residues. CDR1 and CDR2 from the germline V gene are LGHNA and YNFKEQ. Here the CDR3 reads CASSQTTSGSHNEQYF. In DNA form, the CDR3 reads TGTGCCAGCAGCCAAACTACTAGCGGGAGTCACAACGAGCAGTACTTC.

V usage is TRBV19 and J usage is TRBJ2-7; 8 nucleotides align to TRBD1. CDR1 and CDR2 from the germline V gene are LNHDA and SQIVND (reference sequence). Trimming at V came to 7 bases and at J to 3 bases, leaving 8 bases not matched to a gene. This CDR3 spans 14 amino acids. CDR3 sequence (DNA): TGTGCCAGTAACCTCGGACAGGGAGACTACGAGCAGTACTTC. It yields the protein CASNLGQGDYEQYF.

The chain has TRBV9 and TRBJ2-5, with D hard to call. Germline values: CDR1 SGDLS, CDR2 YYNGEE. V was trimmed by 0 bases and J by 4 bases, leaving 7 bases between them. There are 13 residues in the CDR3. CDR3 residues: CASSVGGVETQYF. CDR3 sequence (DNA): TGTGCCAGCAGCGTAGGAGGTGTAGAGACCCAGTACTTC.

The chain combines TRBV19 with TRBJ2-7; 9 bases are shared with TRBD1. CDR3 length equals 13 residues. Per the germline V gene, CDR1 is LNHDA and CDR2 is SQIVND (reference sequence). V dropped 7 bases and J dropped 4; count of bases not matched to a gene: 5. The CDR3 here is CASKADRGYEQYF. In DNA, the CDR3 is TGTGCCAGTAAGGCGGACAGGGGATACGAGCAGTACTTC.

The table lists this clone with a count of one. This chain joins TRBV7-6 and TRBJ2-5; D is possibly TRBD2 (5 bases). Trimming pared 1 base from V and 2 bases from J, leaving 5 bases between. This CDR3 is 13 amino acids long. Germline V gives CDR1 SGHVS, CDR2 FNYEAQ. In DNA, the CDR3 is TGTGCCAGCAGCTTAGGGAGGCAAGAGACCCAGTACTTC. It specifies CASSLGRQETQYF.

The rearrangement links TRBV18 to TRBJ1-3, with D unresolved. The CDR3 length is 13 residues. Per germline, CDR1 KGHSH and CDR2 LQKENI. Trimming shortened V by 6 bases and J by 0 bases, and 6 bases separated the two germline ends. The CDR3 is CASSASSGNTIYF. The DNA for the CDR3 is TGTGCCAGCTCTGCGAGCTCTGGAAACACCATATATTTT.

The chain couples TRBV5-1 to TRBJ2-1, with 9 nucleotides matching TRBD2. Germline trimming cut 0 bases from V and 4 bases from J; bases unmatched to any gene: 5. Germline V gene sequence: CDR1 SGHRS, CDR2 YFSETQ. The CDR3 length is 16 residues. In nucleotides, the CDR3 is TGCGCCAGCAGCTTGGAGCTAGCGGGGATATACAATGAGCAGTTCTTC. This sequence encodes CASSLELAGIYNEQFF.

The chain joins TRBV15 to TRBJ2-2; D is unresolved. The V and J ends lost 1 base and 0 bases respectively, with 21 bases between them. The V gene's germline CDR1 is LNHNV and CDR2 YYDKDF (reference sequence). This CDR3 is built from 20 residues. CDR3 DNA sequence: TGTGCCACCAGCAGAGGAGCAGGATCGATACGGCCTCCGAACACCGGGGAGCTGTTTTTT. Translated, it gives CATSRGAGSIRPPNTGELFF. Using reference TRBV15 and TRBJ2-2 for the parts outside the CDR3, the full variable domain is DAMVIQNPRYQVTQFGKPVTLSCSQTLNHNVMYWYQQKSSQAPKLLFHYYDKDFNNEADTPDNFQSRRPNTSFCFLDIRSPGLGDTAMYLCATSRGAGSIRPPNTGELFFGEGSRLTVL.

Worth noting for this clone: The missing conserved phenylalanine or tryptophan at the end of this CDR3 makes a read error likely. The V and J genes are TRBV4-1 and TRBJ1-6; tentatively, D is TRBD1 (5 bases). Trimming left V 0 bases short and J 2 bases short, with 11 bases between. Germline V gene sequence: CDR1 MGHRA, CDR2 YSYEKL. This CDR3 contains 17 residues. The DNA for the CDR3 is TGCGCCAGCAGCCAAGAGGTGGGGCCCACCTATAATTCACCCCTCCACCTT. Amino acids: CASSQEVGPTYNSPLHL.

J is TRBJ2-2 and V is TRBV5-5, with D possibly matching TRBD2 (6 bases). The CDR3 length is 15 residues. Germline lookup yields CDR1 SGHKS and CDR2 YYEKEE (reference sequence). The germline V and J ends were trimmed by 1 base and 5 bases, with 12 bases remaining between them. Here the CDR3 reads CASSLFTGGTGELFF. DNA of the CDR3: TGTGCCAGCAGCTTGTTCACCGGAGGGACCGGGGAGCTGTTTTTT.

The chain has TRBV2 and TRBJ2-1, with TRBD1 identical over 8 bases. CDR1 is SNHLY and CDR2 is FYNNEI in the germline V gene. The ends lost 4 bases at V and 10 bases at J; junction bases unmatched: 15. The CDR3 has 16 amino acids. The CDR3 loop reads CASSAGTGVQFGEQFF. The DNA for the CDR3 is TGTGCCAGCAGTGCGGGGACAGGCGTACAATTTGGGGAGCAGTTCTTC.

The chain uses TRBV2 and TRBJ1-2; D not certain. V shed 7 bases and J shed 6 bases, with 9 bases lying between them. The CDR3 contains 11 residues. Germline V lookup: CDR1 SNHLY, CDR2 FYNNEI. Here the CDR3 DNA reads TGTGCCAGCATCGGAGGAGATGGCTACACCTTC. It codes for CASIGGDGYTF.

The V gene is TRBV5-1, the J gene TRBJ1-4; D is unclear. Trimming shortened V by 0 bases and J by 4 bases, and 10 bases separated the two germline ends. This CDR3 is 15 amino acids long. CDR1 SGHRS and CDR2 YFSETQ come from the germline V gene. CDR3 DNA sequence: TGCGCCAGCAGCTTGGATCCCTCCTTTAATGAAAAACTGTTTTTT. Amino acid sequence: CASSLDPSFNEKLFF.

The chain uses TRBV18 and TRBJ2-2; D perhaps matches TRBD1 (6 bases). V was clipped by 4 bases and J by 3 bases, with 12 bases between them. Germline lookup yields CDR1 KGHSH and CDR2 LQKENI. This CDR3 region has 15 residues. CDR3 nucleotide sequence: TGTGCCAGCTCACGCTCGGACAGTTACACCGGGGAGCTGTTTTTT. Translation gives CASSRSDSYTGELFF.

The chain employs TRBV5-6 and TRBJ2-1, with 8 bases fitting TRBD1. This CDR3 region has 15 residues. Germline CDR1 SGHDT, CDR2 YYEEEE. With 5 bases clipped from V and 2 bases from J, the junction kept 6 bases outside the gene matches. CDR3 in DNA: TGTGCCAGCAGTTTAGGGACAGGTACCTACAATGAGCAGTTCTTC. Its translation: CASSLGTGTYNEQFF.

The rearrangement links TRBV18 to TRBJ1-2, with 7 bases that match TRBD1. The CDR3 covers 12 residues. The trim removed 2 bases at V and 7 bases at J, leaving 1 base unmatched. Germline CDR1 reads KGHSH; CDR2 reads LQKENI. In DNA, the CDR3 is TGTGCCAGCTCACCAACAGGGGCTGGCTACACCTTC. It specifies CASSPTGAGYTF.